This paragraph covers one TCR beta chain sequence. Single viable CD3+CD4+CD8-CD45RO+ cells were sorted as the memory CD4+ T cells. The entry originates in a study of memory CD4+ T cells and cytomegalovirus serostatus. Study as a whole: Donors were healthy Belgian adults, under 10 CMV seropositive and about two dozen seronegative.

Germline-derived CDR1 and CDR2 are MDHEN and SYDVKM. This CDR3 contains 11 residues. V was cut by 9 bases and J by 2 bases, with 8 bases left in between. TCRdb's table, derived via immunoSEQ multiplex PCR, lists solely in-frame clones and lacks some. The data hold about 82,000 clones, with over 80% observed a single time. This clonotype was sampled from an adult in good health and CMV-seronegative. The sequencing sample was made of memory CD4+ T cells from blood. The J gene is TRBJ2-7, the V gene TRBV28; no clear D. The CDR3 nucleotides are TGTGCCAGTCGAAACCCCTACGAGCAGTACTTC. Translated, it gives CASRNPYEQYF. The full variable domain, rest sourced from reference TRBV28 and TRBJ2-7, is DVKVTQSSRYLVKRTGEKVFLECVQDMDHENMFWYRQDPGLGLRLIYFSYDVKMKEKGDIPEGYSVSREKKERFSLILESASTNQTSMYLCASRNPYEQYFGPGTRLTVT.